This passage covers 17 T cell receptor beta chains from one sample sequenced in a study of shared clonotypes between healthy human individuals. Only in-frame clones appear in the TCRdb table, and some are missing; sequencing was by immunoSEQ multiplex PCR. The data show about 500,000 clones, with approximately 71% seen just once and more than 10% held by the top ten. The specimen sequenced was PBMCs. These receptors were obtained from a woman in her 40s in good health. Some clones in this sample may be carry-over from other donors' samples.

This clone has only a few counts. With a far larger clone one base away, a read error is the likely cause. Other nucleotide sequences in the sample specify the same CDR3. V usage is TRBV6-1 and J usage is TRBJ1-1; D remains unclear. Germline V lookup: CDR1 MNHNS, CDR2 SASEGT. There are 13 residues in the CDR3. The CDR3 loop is CASSRTENTEAFF. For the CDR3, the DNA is TGTGCCAGCAGTCGAACAGAGAACACTGAAGCCTTCTTT.

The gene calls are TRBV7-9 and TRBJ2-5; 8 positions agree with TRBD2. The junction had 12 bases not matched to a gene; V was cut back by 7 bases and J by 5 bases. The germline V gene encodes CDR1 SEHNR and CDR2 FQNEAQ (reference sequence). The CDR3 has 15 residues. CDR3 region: CASTPGLAGWETQYF. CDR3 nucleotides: TGTGCCAGCACACCTGGCCTAGCGGGTTGGGAGACCCAGTACTTC.

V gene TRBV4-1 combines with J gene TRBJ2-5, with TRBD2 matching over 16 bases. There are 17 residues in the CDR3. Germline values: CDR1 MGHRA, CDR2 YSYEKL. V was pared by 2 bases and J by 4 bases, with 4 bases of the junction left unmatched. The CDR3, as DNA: TGCGCCAGCAGCCAATTGGGACTAGCGGGAGGGGGAGAGACCCAGTACTTC. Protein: CASSQLGLAGGGETQYF.

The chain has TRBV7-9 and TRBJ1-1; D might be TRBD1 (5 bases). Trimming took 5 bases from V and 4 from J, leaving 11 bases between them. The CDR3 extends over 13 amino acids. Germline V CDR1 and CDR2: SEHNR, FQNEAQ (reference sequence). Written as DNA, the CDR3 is TGTGCCAGCAGCCTCGGGGGGAGCACTGAAGCTTTCTTT. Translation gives CASSLGGSTEAFF.

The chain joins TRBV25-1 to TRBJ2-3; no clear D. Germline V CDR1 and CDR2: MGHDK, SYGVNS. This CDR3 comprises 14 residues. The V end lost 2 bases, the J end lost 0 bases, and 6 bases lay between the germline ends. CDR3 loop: CASSEQESTDTQYF. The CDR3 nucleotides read TGTGCCAGCAGTGAACAGGAGAGCACAGATACGCAGTATTTT.

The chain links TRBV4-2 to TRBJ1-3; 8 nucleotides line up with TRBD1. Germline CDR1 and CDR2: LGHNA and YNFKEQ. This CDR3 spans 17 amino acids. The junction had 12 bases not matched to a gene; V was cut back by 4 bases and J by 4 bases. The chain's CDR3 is CASSRIRGRDPGNTIYF. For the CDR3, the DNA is TGTGCCAGCAGCCGAATCAGGGGGCGCGATCCCGGAAACACCATATATTTT.

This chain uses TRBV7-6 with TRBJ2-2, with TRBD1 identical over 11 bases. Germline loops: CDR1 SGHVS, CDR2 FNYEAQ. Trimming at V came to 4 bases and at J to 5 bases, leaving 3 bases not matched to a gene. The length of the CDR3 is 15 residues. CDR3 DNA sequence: TGTGCCAGCAGCTGGACAGGGGGCTGGACCGGGGAGCTGTTTTTT. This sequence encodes CASSWTGGWTGELFF.

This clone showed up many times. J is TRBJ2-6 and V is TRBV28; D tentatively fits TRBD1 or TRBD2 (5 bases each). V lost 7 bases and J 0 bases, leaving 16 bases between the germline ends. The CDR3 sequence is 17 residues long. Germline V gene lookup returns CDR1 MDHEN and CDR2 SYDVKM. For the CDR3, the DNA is TGTGCCAGCAACCTCGGGGCTAGTTCCTCTGGGGCCAACGTCCTGACTTTC. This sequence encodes CASNLGASSSGANVLTF.

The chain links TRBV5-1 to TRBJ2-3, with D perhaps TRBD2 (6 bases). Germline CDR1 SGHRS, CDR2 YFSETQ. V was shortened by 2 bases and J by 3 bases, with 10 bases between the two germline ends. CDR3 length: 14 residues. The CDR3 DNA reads TGCGCCAGCAGCTTCGCCCGGGAGACAGATACGCAGTATTTT. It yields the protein CASSFARETDTQYF.

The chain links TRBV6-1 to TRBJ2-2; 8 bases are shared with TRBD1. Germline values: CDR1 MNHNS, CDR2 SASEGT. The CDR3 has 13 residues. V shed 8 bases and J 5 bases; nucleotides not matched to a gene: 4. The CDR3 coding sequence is TGTGCCAGCGGACAGGGCAAAACCGGGGAGCTGTTTTTT. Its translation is CASGQGKTGELFF.

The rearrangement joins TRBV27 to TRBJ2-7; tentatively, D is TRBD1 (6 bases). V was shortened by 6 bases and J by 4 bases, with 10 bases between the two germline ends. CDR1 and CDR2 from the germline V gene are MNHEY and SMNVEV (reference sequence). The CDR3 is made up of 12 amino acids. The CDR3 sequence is CASSADRYEQYF. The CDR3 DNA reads TGTGCCAGCAGCGCGGACAGATACGAGCAGTACTTC.

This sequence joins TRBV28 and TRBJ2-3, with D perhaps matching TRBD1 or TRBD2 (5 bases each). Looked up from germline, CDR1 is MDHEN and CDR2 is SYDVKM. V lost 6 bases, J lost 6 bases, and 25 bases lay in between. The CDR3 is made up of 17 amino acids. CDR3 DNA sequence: TGTGCCAGCAGACTCTTCCTCTCTAGGGGAGATCGGGATACGCAGTATTTT. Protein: CASRLFLSRGDRDTQYF.

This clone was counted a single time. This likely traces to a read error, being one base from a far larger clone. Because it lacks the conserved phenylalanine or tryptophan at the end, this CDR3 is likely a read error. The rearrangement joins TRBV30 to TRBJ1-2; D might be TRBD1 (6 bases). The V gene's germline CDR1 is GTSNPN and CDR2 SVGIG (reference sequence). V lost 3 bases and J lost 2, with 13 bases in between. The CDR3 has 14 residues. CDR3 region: CAWRPPGQNYGYTS. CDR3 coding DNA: TGTGCCTGGAGACCCCCTGGACAGAACTATGGCTACACCTCC.

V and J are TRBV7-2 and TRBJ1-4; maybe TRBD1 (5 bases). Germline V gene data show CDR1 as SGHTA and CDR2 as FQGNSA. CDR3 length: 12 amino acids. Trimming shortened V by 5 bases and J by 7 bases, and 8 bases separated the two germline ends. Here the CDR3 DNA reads TGTGCCAGCAGCGGGGGGGTTGAAAAACTGTTTTTT. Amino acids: CASSGGVEKLFF.

CDR3 DNA sequence: TGTGCCAGCAGCATGGCGGGACAGCTCTCTGGAAACACCATATATTTT. Translation: CASSMAGQLSGNTIYF. The chain couples TRBV5-4 to TRBJ1-3, with TRBD1 matching 7 bases. The CDR3 consists of 16 residues. Germline V lookup: CDR1 SGHNT, CDR2 YYREEE (reference sequence). The V segment lost 4 bases and the J segment 0 bases; nucleotides outside the gene matches: 7.

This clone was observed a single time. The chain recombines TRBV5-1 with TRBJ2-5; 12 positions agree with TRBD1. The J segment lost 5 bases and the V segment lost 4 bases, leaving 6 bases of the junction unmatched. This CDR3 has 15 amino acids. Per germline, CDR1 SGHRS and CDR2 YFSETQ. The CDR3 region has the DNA TGCGCCAGCAGCGCCCGGGACAGGGGGCACGAGACCCAGTACTTC. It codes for CASSARDRGHETQYF.

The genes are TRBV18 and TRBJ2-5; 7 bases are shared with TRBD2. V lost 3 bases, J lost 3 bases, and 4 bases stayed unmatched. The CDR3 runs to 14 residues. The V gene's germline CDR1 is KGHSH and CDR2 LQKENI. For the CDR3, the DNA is TGTGCCAGCTCACCTCGGGACTATAAAGAGACCCAGTACTTC. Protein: CASSPRDYKETQYF.